Sequencing of this TCR beta chain was carried out in a study of T cell responses to AZD1222 COVID-19 vaccine. Whole-study context: Second doses that came at about 4 or about 12 weeks were put together.

Trimming took off 6 bases at V and 8 bases at J, with 16 bases between the two ends. There are 13 residues in the CDR3. The table came from immunoSEQ multiplex PCR; TCRdb's copy has only in-frame clones and leaves some out. The sample has 150,000 or so clones, around 92% seen once. The sequenced sample was peripheral blood, obtained on day 0 of AZD1222 vaccination. This TCR came from an adult in good health. The chain recombines TRBV12-3 or TRBV12-4 with TRBJ1-2, with D maybe TRBD1 (6 bases). This CDR3 is CASSLRDNGGYTF. CDR3 DNA sequence: TGTGCCAGCAGCCTCCGGGACAATGGGGGCTACACCTTC.